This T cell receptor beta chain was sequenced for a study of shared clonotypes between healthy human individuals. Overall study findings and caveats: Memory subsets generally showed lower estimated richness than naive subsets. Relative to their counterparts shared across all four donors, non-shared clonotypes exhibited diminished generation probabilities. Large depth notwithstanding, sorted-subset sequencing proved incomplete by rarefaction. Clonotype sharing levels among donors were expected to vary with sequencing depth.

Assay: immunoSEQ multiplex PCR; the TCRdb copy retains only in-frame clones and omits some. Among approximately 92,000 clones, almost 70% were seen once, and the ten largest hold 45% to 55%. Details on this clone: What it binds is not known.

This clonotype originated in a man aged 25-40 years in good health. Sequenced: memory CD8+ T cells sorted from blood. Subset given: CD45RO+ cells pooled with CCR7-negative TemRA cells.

Here the CDR3 reads CASSLVAGEEKELFF. CDR3 bases: TGTGCCAGCAGCTTAGTGGCGGGAGAAGAGAAGGAGCTGTTTTTT. The rearrangement joins TRBV7-9 to TRBJ2-2; 7 bases align to TRBD2. V was pared by 1 base and J by 10 bases, with 9 bases of the junction left unmatched. CDR3 size: 15 residues. Germline lookup yields CDR1 SEHNR and CDR2 FQNEAQ (reference sequence).